The 2 T cell receptor beta chains below were found in one sample sequenced in a study of blood T cell repertoires in COVID-19. The repertoire was sequenced with immunoSEQ multiplex PCR; TCRdb's copy has only in-frame clones and lacks some. This sample has about 260,000 clones, with around 93% found just once. Sequenced: PBMCs or T cells enriched from blood (not recorded which). Every receptor here comes from a man aged 35 to 55 who had been exposed to COVID-19.

In this sample, this clone turned up a few times. The V and J genes are TRBV18 and TRBJ2-3; D may be TRBD2 (5 bases). Germline V CDR1 and CDR2: KGHSH, LQKENI. Trimming removed 4 bases at V and 0 bases at J, with 14 bases between. The CDR3 is 16 amino acids. CDR3 sequence reads: CASSRPAGGSTDTQYF. In nucleotides, the CDR3 is TGTGCCAGCTCACGGCCCGCCGGCGGGAGCACAGATACGCAGTATTTT. The full variable domain, in which reference TRBV18 and TRBJ2-3 provide the parts outside the CDR3, is NAGVMQNPRHLVRRRGQEARLRCSPMKGHSHVYWYRQLPEEGLKFMVYLQKENIIDESGMPKERFSAEFPKEGPSILRIQQVVRGDSAAYFCASSRPAGGSTDTQYFGPGTRLTVL.

The V and J genes are TRBV10-3 and TRBJ2-7; 8 bases agree with TRBD2. CDR1 is ENHRY and CDR2 is SYGVKD in the germline V gene. This CDR3 contains 14 residues. V lost 2 bases and J lost 3; bases outside the gene matches: 3. CDR3 sequence (DNA): TGTGCCATCAGTGAGACTAGCGGATTCTACGAGCAGTACTTC. Its protein product is CAISETSGFYEQYF.